These T cell receptor beta chains were read from a single sample in a study of T cells in Graves' hyperthyroidism and ophthalmopathy. MiXCR was run by TCRdb on the multiplex PCR reads, yielding one entry per CDR3 protein. The top ten hold roughly 8% of the sample, which has some 270,000 distinct CDR3 sequences, roughly 14% seen once. The sample taken for sequencing was blood. These receptor sequences come from a woman aged 25-40 years with Graves' hyperthyroidism that later progressed to Graves' ophthalmopathy. Both conserved end residues are part of each CDR3. A D gene is named only where the DNA matches it firmly. Not every row has a clone size; where given, it reads once, few, many or a size class.

j_call: TRBJ2-7
clone_size: few
d_call: .
v_call: TRBV6-1
cdr3_aa: CASSEFPGYEQYF
cdr3_nt: TGTGCCAGCAGTGAATTTCCGGGATACGAGCAGTACTTC

j_call: TRBJ1-4
clone_size: many
d_call: TRBD1
v_call: TRBV28
cdr3_aa: CASSLTGRVAKLFF
cdr3_nt: TGTGCCAGCAGTCTGACAGGGAGGGTAGCAAAACTGTTTTTT

j_call: TRBJ2-3
clone_size: many
d_call: TRBD1
v_call: TRBV7-3
cdr3_aa: CASSPTGVGQAATDTQYF
cdr3_nt: TGTGCCAGCAGCCCTACAGGGGTGGGTCAAGCAGCCACAGATACGCAGTATTTT

j_call: TRBJ2-1
clone_size: many
d_call: .
v_call: TRBV12-3/TRBV12-4
cdr3_aa: CASSSTLPINEQFF
cdr3_nt: TGTGCCAGCAGTTCAACCCTCCCTATCAATGAGCAGTTCTTC

j_call: TRBJ2-7
clone_size: few
d_call: .
v_call: TRBV6-2/TRBV6-3
cdr3_aa: CASSYIGGLRYEQYF
cdr3_nt: TGTGCCAGCAGTTACATTGGGGGGCTTCGCTACGAGCAGTACTTC

j_call: TRBJ2-5
clone_size: few
d_call: TRBD1
v_call: TRBV7-8
cdr3_aa: CASSLELGRGDRYKETQYF
cdr3_nt: TGTGCCAGCAGCTTAGAGTTAGGGCGAGGGGACAGGTACAAAGAGACCCAGTACTTC

j_call: TRBJ2-1
clone_size: few
d_call: .
v_call: TRBV6-5
cdr3_aa: CASSYSLAVPSSYNEQFF
cdr3_nt: TGTGCCAGCAGTTACTCTTTAGCGGTCCCGAGCTCCTACAATGAGCAGTTCTTC

j_call: TRBJ1-6
clone_size: many
d_call: TRBD1
v_call: TRBV11-2
cdr3_aa: CASSWGQGDSPLHF
cdr3_nt: TGTGCCAGCAGCTGGGGACAGGGAGACTCACCCCTCCACTTT

j_call: TRBJ2-3
clone_size: many
d_call: .
v_call: TRBV15
cdr3_aa: CATSRDQVTSTDTQYF
cdr3_nt: TGTGCCACCAGCAGAGATCAAGTTACTTCCACAGATACGCAGTATTTT

j_call: TRBJ1-3
clone_size: .
d_call: .
v_call: TRBV7-9
cdr3_aa: CASSPEGRYSGNTIYF
cdr3_nt: TGTGCCAGCAGCCCCGAGGGGAGATACTCTGGAAACACCATATATTTT

j_call: TRBJ1-4
clone_size: few
d_call: .
v_call: TRBV7-3
cdr3_aa: CASSPMPDRINEKLFF
cdr3_nt: TGTGCCAGCAGCCCCATGCCGGACAGAATAAATGAAAAACTGTTTTTT

j_call: TRBJ2-6
clone_size: few
d_call: TRBD1
v_call: TRBV9
cdr3_aa: CASSVAKGAFLGANVLTF
cdr3_nt: TGTGCCAGCAGCGTAGCTAAGGGGGCGTTCCTCGGGGCCAACGTCCTGACTTTC

j_call: TRBJ2-6
clone_size: many
d_call: TRBD2
v_call: TRBV12-3/TRBV12-4
cdr3_aa: CASSRRGDSTLSGANVLTF
cdr3_nt: TGTGCCAGCAGCCGCCGGGGGGACTCGACTCTGTCTGGGGCCAACGTCCTGACTTTC

j_call: TRBJ2-5
clone_size: many
d_call: .
v_call: TRBV19
cdr3_aa: CASSGLFQETQYF
cdr3_nt: TGTGCCAGTAGCGGACTCTTCCAAGAGACCCAGTACTTC

j_call: TRBJ2-7
clone_size: many
d_call: .
v_call: TRBV7-8
cdr3_aa: CASSSSSDEQYF
cdr3_nt: TGTGCCAGCAGCTCGTCGTCCGACGAGCAGTACTTC

j_call: TRBJ2-1
clone_size: many
d_call: .
v_call: TRBV28
cdr3_aa: CASSYRTSSVEQFF
cdr3_nt: TGTGCCAGCAGTTACAGAACTAGTTCCGTTGAGCAGTTCTTC

j_call: TRBJ2-6
clone_size: .
d_call: .
v_call: TRBV20-1
cdr3_aa: CSAEKGSGANVLTF
cdr3_nt: TGCAGTGCTGAGAAAGGGTCTGGGGCCAACGTCCTGACTTTC

j_call: TRBJ1-1
clone_size: .
d_call: TRBD1
v_call: TRBV6-1
cdr3_aa: CASSGDRGRVGDTEVFF
cdr3_nt: TGTGCCAGCAGTGGCGACAGGGGAAGGGTAGGAGACACTGAAGTTTTCTTT

j_call: TRBJ2-2
clone_size: .
d_call: .
v_call: TRBV27
cdr3_aa: CATQAGLSTGELFF
cdr3_nt: TGTGCCACTCAAGCGGGTCTGAGCACCGGGGAGCTGTTTTTT

j_call: TRBJ2-4
clone_size: .
d_call: TRBD1
v_call: TRBV5-4
cdr3_aa: CASSLTGENIQYF
cdr3_nt: TGTGCCAGCAGCTTGACAGGGGAAAACATTCAGTACTTC

j_call: TRBJ1-2
clone_size: many
d_call: .
v_call: TRBV2
cdr3_aa: CASSVEPQPNYGYTF
cdr3_nt: TGTGCCAGCAGTGTGGAGCCCCAGCCGAACTATGGCTACACCTTC

j_call: TRBJ1-1
clone_size: many
d_call: TRBD1
v_call: TRBV5-1
cdr3_aa: CASSLVVTGGGHEAFF
cdr3_nt: TGCGCCAGCAGCTTGGTTGTAACAGGGGGAGGTCATGAAGCTTTCTTT

j_call: TRBJ1-2
clone_size: many
d_call: TRBD1
v_call: TRBV6-1
cdr3_aa: CASRKDRAPYGYTF
cdr3_nt: TGTGCCAGCAGGAAAGACAGGGCCCCCTATGGCTACACCTTC

j_call: TRBJ2-5
clone_size: many
d_call: TRBD2
v_call: TRBV6-2/TRBV6-3
cdr3_aa: CASSLASGRAGETQYF
cdr3_nt: TGTGCCAGCAGTCTAGCTAGCGGGAGGGCCGGTGAGACCCAGTACTTC

j_call: TRBJ2-7
clone_size: many
d_call: TRBD1
v_call: TRBV29-1
cdr3_aa: CSVVGRDRGYEQYF
cdr3_nt: TGCAGCGTTGTAGGTCGGGACAGGGGGTACGAGCAGTACTTC

j_call: TRBJ2-2
clone_size: few
d_call: TRBD2
v_call: TRBV19
cdr3_aa: CASSIGTSGSGELFF
cdr3_nt: TGTGCCAGTAGTATTGGGACTAGCGGGAGCGGGGAGCTGTTTTTT